The present T cell receptor (beta chain) was sequenced within a study of blood T cell repertoires in COVID-19. At the level of the study: The United States, Italy and Spain were the sources of the acute and convalescent COVID-19 samples.

The germline V gene has CDR1 SGHVS and CDR2 FQNEAQ. The CDR3 contains 19 residues. V was pared by 5 bases and J by 6 bases, with 15 bases of the junction left unmatched. Measured with immunoSEQ multiplex PCR; TCRdb has only the in-frame clones, and not every one. There are 95,000 or so clones in the sample; 75% to 90% occur only once, and 0.95% to 1.5% lies in the top ten. The specimen was peripheral blood. The TCR comes from a man older than 75 with active or convalescent COVID-19. J is TRBJ2-2 and V is TRBV7-8, with 13 bases identical to TRBD2. The CDR3: CASSRGTSGVAGFSGELFF. The CDR3 DNA reads as TGTGCCAGCAGCCGAGGGACTAGCGGGGTAGCCGGCTTTTCCGGGGAGCTGTTTTTT.